These T cell receptor beta chains were read from a single sample in a study of tumor-infiltrating lymphocytes in primary liver carcinoma. MiXCR, run by TCRdb on the multiplex PCR reads, gives a single entry per CDR3 protein. The data contain tens of thousands of distinct CDR3 sequences, approximately 70% of them seen just once; the ten biggest clones take up about 26%. Sequenced: tumor-adjacent normal liver tissue. Receptors originate from a man aged 35 to 55 with primary liver carcinoma and hepatitis B virus infection. Each CDR3 is given with its conserved first and last residue. The order of the fields is clone size, CDR3 length, V gene, D gene, J gene, CDR3 protein, CDR3 DNA. A D gene is named only where the DNA matches it firmly. The listing skips clone size in some rows; elsewhere it reads once, few, many or a size class.

clone size: once; CDR3 length: 15; V gene: TRBV4-1; D gene: .; J gene: TRBJ2-7; CDR3 protein: CTSSQDLGGGYGQYF; CDR3 DNA: TGCACCAGCAGCCAAGATTTGGGAGGTGGCTACGGGCAATACTTC
clone size: .; CDR3 length: 15; V gene: TRBV12-3/TRBV12-4; D gene: TRBD1; J gene: TRBJ2-7; CDR3 protein: CASKPGQGISYEQYF; CDR3 DNA: TGTGCCAGCAAACCGGGACAGGGGATCTCCTACGAGCAGTACTTC
clone size: .; CDR3 length: 13; V gene: TRBV6-1; D gene: .; J gene: TRBJ2-3; CDR3 protein: CASRRDVLDTQYF; CDR3 DNA: TGTGCCAGCAGACGGGATGTGTTGGATACGCAGTATTTT
clone size: .; CDR3 length: 13; V gene: TRBV29-1; D gene: TRBD1; J gene: TRBJ2-1; CDR3 protein: CSVEGGGYNEHCF; CDR3 DNA: TGCAGCGTTGAAGGAGGGGGCTATAATGAGCACTGCTTC
clone size: medium-sized; CDR3 length: 14; V gene: TRBV11-2; D gene: .; J gene: TRBJ2-3; CDR3 protein: CASSLQVSTDTQYF; CDR3 DNA: TGTGCCAGCAGCTTACAGGTTAGCACAGATACGCAGTATTTT
clone size: .; CDR3 length: 15; V gene: TRBV12-3/TRBV12-4; D gene: TRBD2; J gene: TRBJ2-3; CDR3 protein: CSSSLDLTSTDTQYF; CDR3 DNA: TGTTCCAGCAGTCTAGACTTGACTAGCACAGATACGCAGTACTTT
clone size: .; CDR3 length: 16; V gene: TRBV6-5; D gene: TRBD2; J gene: TRBJ2-2; CDR3 protein: CASSMLTSGRPRELFF; CDR3 DNA: TGTGCCAGCAGTATGTTAACTAGCGGGAGGCCCCGGGAGCTGTTTTTT
clone size: few; CDR3 length: 15; V gene: TRBV5-1; D gene: TRBD1; J gene: TRBJ2-5; CDR3 protein: CASSFYRGRDETQYF; CDR3 DNA: TGCGCCAGCAGCTTTTACAGGGGGCGTGATGAGACCCAGTACTTC
clone size: .; CDR3 length: 13; V gene: TRBV7-9; D gene: .; J gene: TRBJ1-1; CDR3 protein: CASSRLLNSEAFF; CDR3 DNA: TGTGCCAGCAGTAGACTCTTGAACAGTGAAGCTTTCTTT
clone size: .; CDR3 length: 14; V gene: TRBV6-6; D gene: .; J gene: TRBJ1-2; CDR3 protein: CASSYPGPNYGYTF; CDR3 DNA: TGTGCCAGCAGTTATCCGGGCCCTAACTATGGCTACACCTTC
clone size: .; CDR3 length: 15; V gene: TRBV29-1; D gene: .; J gene: TRBJ2-1; CDR3 protein: CSVALPRAVYNEQSF; CDR3 DNA: TGCAGCGTTGCCCTGCCCAGGGCTGTCTACAATGAGCAGTCCTTC
clone size: .; CDR3 length: 14; V gene: TRBV4-3; D gene: TRBD1; J gene: TRBJ1-2; CDR3 protein: CANSQGGGGRDYTF; CDR3 DNA: TGCGCCAACAGCCAAGGAGGAGGGGGCCGTGACTACACCTTC
clone size: .; CDR3 length: 19; V gene: TRBV6-2/TRBV6-3; D gene: TRBD2; J gene: TRBJ2-6; CDR3 protein: CASTPGEGTGVSGTNVLTF; CDR3 DNA: TGTGCCAGTACCCCCGGGGAGGGTACAGGCGTCTCTGGGACCAACGTCCTGACTTTC
clone size: .; CDR3 length: 16; V gene: TRBV12-3/TRBV12-4; D gene: TRBD2; J gene: TRBJ2-1; CDR3 protein: CASNRTSGVPYNEQFF; CDR3 DNA: TGTGCCAGCAATCGGACTAGCGGGGTCCCCTACAATGAGCAGTTTTTC
clone size: .; CDR3 length: 12; V gene: TRBV10-3; D gene: .; J gene: TRBJ2-2; CDR3 protein: CASRRIVGELFF; CDR3 DNA: TGTGCCAGCCGACGGATCGTCGGGGAGCTGTTTTTT
clone size: .; CDR3 length: 15; V gene: TRBV29-1; D gene: TRBD2; J gene: TRBJ2-1; CDR3 protein: CRVELARGFYNEQFF; CDR3 DNA: TGCAGGGTTGAACTAGCGCGAGGGTTCTACAATGAGCAGTTCTTC
clone size: few; CDR3 length: 15; V gene: TRBV25-1; D gene: .; J gene: TRBJ2-3; CDR3 protein: CASSPGTLSTDTQYF; CDR3 DNA: TGTGCCAGCAGCCCCGGCACACTAAGCACAGATACGCAGTATTTT
clone size: large; CDR3 length: 14; V gene: TRBV28; D gene: TRBD2; J gene: TRBJ2-7; CDR3 protein: CASSLLAGAYEQYF; CDR3 DNA: TGTGCCAGCAGTCTCCTAGCGGGAGCCTACGAGCAGTACTTC
clone size: .; CDR3 length: 17; V gene: TRBV11-2; D gene: TRBD2; J gene: TRBJ2-2; CDR3 protein: CASSLDNGRTNTGELFF; CDR3 DNA: TGTGCCAGCAGCTTAGATAACGGGAGGACGAACACAGGGGAGCTGTTTTTT
clone size: .; CDR3 length: 20; V gene: TRBV5-5; D gene: TRBD1; J gene: TRBJ2-1; CDR3 protein: CASSEKQGNNFGPGYNEQFF; CDR3 DNA: TGTGCCAGCAGCGAAAAACAGGGGAACAATTTCGGGCCCGGGTACAATGAGCAGTTCTTC
clone size: .; CDR3 length: 14; V gene: TRBV5-6; D gene: .; J gene: TRBJ2-7; CDR3 protein: CGSSLGAGSYEQYF; CDR3 DNA: TGTGGCAGCAGTTTGGGAGCAGGTTCCTACGAGCAGTACTTC
clone size: .; CDR3 length: 14; V gene: TRBV5-6; D gene: .; J gene: TRBJ2-7; CDR3 protein: CASSLGGRTYERYF; CDR3 DNA: TGTGCCAGCAGCTTGGGCGGACGCACCTACGAGCGCTACTTC
clone size: few; CDR3 length: 17; V gene: TRBV7-9; D gene: TRBD2; J gene: TRBJ2-7; CDR3 protein: CAGSPDAAGAGQYEQYF; CDR3 DNA: TGTGCCGGCAGCCCCGACGCAGCGGGAGCGGGCCAATACGAGCAGTACTTC
clone size: many; CDR3 length: 17; V gene: TRBV4-3; D gene: .; J gene: TRBJ2-6; CDR3 protein: CASSQDGFHSGANVLTF; CDR3 DNA: TGCGCCAGCAGCCAAGATGGGTTCCACTCTGGGGCCAACGTCCTGACTTTC
clone size: .; CDR3 length: 15; V gene: TRBV12-3/TRBV12-4; D gene: .; J gene: TRBJ1-1; CDR3 protein: CASSFTQGHHTEAIF; CDR3 DNA: TGTGCCAGCAGTTTTACTCAGGGGCACCACACTGAAGCTATCTTT
clone size: .; CDR3 length: 14; V gene: TRBV7-9; D gene: TRBD1; J gene: TRBJ1-2; CDR3 protein: CASIWDRGFHGYAF; CDR3 DNA: TGTGCCAGCATATGGGACAGGGGGTTTCATGGCTACGCCTTC
clone size: few; CDR3 length: 14; V gene: TRBV7-9; D gene: TRBD2; J gene: TRBJ2-7; CDR3 protein: CVSSRTSEYYGQYF; CDR3 DNA: TGTGTCAGCAGCCGGACTAGCGAGTACTACGGGCAATACTTC
clone size: many; CDR3 length: 14; V gene: TRBV7-9; D gene: .; J gene: TRBJ1-1; CDR3 protein: CASSLGLLNTEAFF; CDR3 DNA: TGTGCCAGCAGCTTAGGACTCTTGAACACTGAAGCTTTCTTT
clone size: .; CDR3 length: 14; V gene: TRBV2; D gene: TRBD2; J gene: TRBJ2-7; CDR3 protein: CASTSGNLNYVYYF; CDR3 DNA: TGTGCCAGCACTAGCGGAAACCTCAACTACGTGTACTACTTC
clone size: .; CDR3 length: 16; V gene: TRBV29-1; D gene: .; J gene: TRBJ2-7; CDR3 protein: CSVEDPTKGGTYEQHF; CDR3 DNA: TGCAGCGTTGAAGATCCCACGAAAGGAGGCACTTACGAGCAGCACTTC
clone size: .; CDR3 length: 15; V gene: TRBV7-9; D gene: .; J gene: TRBJ2-7; CDR3 protein: CASSLAPISSYVQYF; CDR3 DNA: TGTGCCAGCAGCTTAGCACCGATCAGCTCCTACGTGCAGTACTTC
clone size: .; CDR3 length: 13; V gene: TRBV10-3; D gene: .; J gene: TRBJ1-1; CDR3 protein: CAIKAGDNTEAFF; CDR3 DNA: TGTGCCATCAAGGCGGGGGATAACACTGAAGCTTTCTTT
clone size: .; CDR3 length: 10; V gene: TRBV6-5; D gene: .; J gene: TRBJ2-7; CDR3 protein: CASRIYEQYF; CDR3 DNA: TGTGCCAGCAGGATCTACGAGCAGTACTTC
clone size: .; CDR3 length: 13; V gene: TRBV4-3; D gene: .; J gene: TRBJ2-5; CDR3 protein: CASSQGSVETQYF; CDR3 DNA: TGCGCTAGCAGCCAAGGGTCGGTAGAGACCCAGTACTTC
clone size: many; CDR3 length: 13; V gene: TRBV28; D gene: .; J gene: TRBJ2-3; CDR3 protein: CASHQGGTDTQYF; CDR3 DNA: TGTGCCAGCCATCAGGGAGGCACAGATACGCAGTATTTT
clone size: .; CDR3 length: 16; V gene: TRBV12-3/TRBV12-4; D gene: TRBD2; J gene: TRBJ2-1; CDR3 protein: CASSLAELVLASEQLF; CDR3 DNA: TGTGCCAGTAGTTTAGCGGAATTGGTACTAGCGAGTGAGCAGCTCTTC
clone size: .; CDR3 length: 16; V gene: TRBV6-5; D gene: TRBD1; J gene: TRBJ2-7; CDR3 protein: CASRPGQAASFCERYF; CDR3 DNA: TGTGCCAGCAGGCCCGGACAGGCGGCATCCTTTTGCGAGCGGTACTTC
clone size: .; CDR3 length: 15; V gene: TRBV6-2/TRBV6-3; D gene: .; J gene: TRBJ2-7; CDR3 protein: CASSYHLDRSYERYF; CDR3 DNA: TGTGCCAGCAGTTACCATCTAGACAGGTCATACGAGCGGTACTTC
clone size: .; CDR3 length: 14; V gene: TRBV11-2; D gene: .; J gene: TRBJ2-1; CDR3 protein: CVSSSQAEYNEQFF; CDR3 DNA: TGTGTCAGCAGCTCTCAGGCGGAATACAATGAGCAGTTCTTC
clone size: .; CDR3 length: 14; V gene: TRBV4-1; D gene: .; J gene: TRBJ2-1; CDR3 protein: CASTLLSSVREQFF; CDR3 DNA: TGCGCCAGTACACTGCTGTCGAGCGTGCGGGAGCAGTTCTTC
clone size: once; CDR3 length: 15; V gene: TRBV12-3/TRBV12-4; D gene: .; J gene: TRBJ2-3; CDR3 protein: CVSSIRSGNTDTQYF; CDR3 DNA: TGTGTCAGTAGTATACGCTCGGGAAACACAGATACGCAGTATTTT
clone size: .; CDR3 length: 16; V gene: TRBV10-3; D gene: TRBD1; J gene: TRBJ2-2; CDR3 protein: CVIIGTEGRNTGELFF; CDR3 DNA: TGTGTCATCATCGGGACAGAAGGTCGGAACACCGGGGAGCTGTTTTTT
clone size: .; CDR3 length: 12; V gene: TRBV7-9; D gene: .; J gene: TRBJ2-2; CDR3 protein: CASRSGVGELFF; CDR3 DNA: TGTGCCAGCAGGAGTGGGGTCGGCGAGCTGTTTTTT
clone size: many; CDR3 length: 13; V gene: TRBV6-6; D gene: TRBD1; J gene: TRBJ1-4; CDR3 protein: CATRQGANEKLFF; CDR3 DNA: TGTGCCACCAGACAGGGGGCGAATGAAAAACTGTTTTTT
clone size: .; CDR3 length: 14; V gene: TRBV6-5; D gene: .; J gene: TRBJ2-6; CDR3 protein: CASSSVAEANVLAF; CDR3 DNA: TGTGCCAGCAGTTCCGTCGCGGAGGCCAACGTCCTGGCTTTC
clone size: .; CDR3 length: 17; V gene: TRBV4-1; D gene: TRBD2; J gene: TRBJ2-3; CDR3 protein: CASSLVLAGTSTNTQYF; CDR3 DNA: TGCGCCAGCAGCTTAGTACTAGCGGGGACGAGTACAAATACGCAGTATTTT
clone size: .; CDR3 length: 19; V gene: TRBV28; D gene: TRBD2; J gene: TRBJ2-7; CDR3 protein: CTSSSFGLAGGRISYEQYF; CDR3 DNA: TGTACCAGCAGTTCTTTTGGACTAGCGGGAGGGCGAATCTCCTACGAGCAGTACTTC
clone size: once; CDR3 length: 16; V gene: TRBV5-4; D gene: .; J gene: TRBJ2-2; CDR3 protein: CANSPDGGVNTGELLF; CDR3 DNA: TGTGCCAACAGTCCGGATGGCGGGGTGAACACCGGGGAGCTGTTATTT
clone size: .; CDR3 length: 13; V gene: TRBV12-3/TRBV12-4; D gene: .; J gene: TRBJ1-2; CDR3 protein: CASSQGDYYDYTF; CDR3 DNA: TGTGCCAGCAGCCAAGGGGATTACTATGACTACACCTTC
clone size: many; CDR3 length: 13; V gene: TRBV28; D gene: .; J gene: TRBJ1-2; CDR3 protein: CASRSGIPYGYTF; CDR3 DNA: TGTGCCAGCAGATCAGGGATTCCCTATGGCTACACCTTC
clone size: many; CDR3 length: 16; V gene: TRBV6-2/TRBV6-3; D gene: TRBD1; J gene: TRBJ2-3; CDR3 protein: CASSYGDRSWTDTQYF; CDR3 DNA: TGTGCCAGCAGTTACGGGGACAGGAGTTGGACAGATACGCAGTATTTT